This T cell receptor (beta chain) was observed in a study of cytomegalovirus exposure and HLA in healthy donors. PCR employed 60 Vbeta and 13 Jbeta primers. Clones were read by immunoSEQ multiplex PCR, and TCRdb kept only the in-frame ones, dropping some. The sample records about 140,000 clones, 60% to 80% being singletons. Broader study findings: In vitro, three CMV-associated chains proved specific for CMV antigens. Later analysis identified a missense DCLRE1C variant that was linked to TCR beta V- and J-gene trimming.

In regard to this clone: Its target is unknown.

Germline V gene sequence: CDR1 LNHNV, CDR2 YYDKDF (reference sequence). The CDR3 is made up of 15 amino acids. The V gene end was trimmed by 1 base and the J gene end by 5 bases; junction bases not matched to a gene: 6. V is TRBV15 and J is TRBJ2-7, with TRBD1 identical over 9 bases. The TCR was taken from a woman between 45 and 65 years old in good health and CMV-seronegative. Sequences were obtained from PBMCs. CDR3 region: CATSRGGQGENEQYF. In DNA, the CDR3 is TGTGCCACCAGCAGAGGGGGACAGGGTGAAAACGAGCAGTACTTC.